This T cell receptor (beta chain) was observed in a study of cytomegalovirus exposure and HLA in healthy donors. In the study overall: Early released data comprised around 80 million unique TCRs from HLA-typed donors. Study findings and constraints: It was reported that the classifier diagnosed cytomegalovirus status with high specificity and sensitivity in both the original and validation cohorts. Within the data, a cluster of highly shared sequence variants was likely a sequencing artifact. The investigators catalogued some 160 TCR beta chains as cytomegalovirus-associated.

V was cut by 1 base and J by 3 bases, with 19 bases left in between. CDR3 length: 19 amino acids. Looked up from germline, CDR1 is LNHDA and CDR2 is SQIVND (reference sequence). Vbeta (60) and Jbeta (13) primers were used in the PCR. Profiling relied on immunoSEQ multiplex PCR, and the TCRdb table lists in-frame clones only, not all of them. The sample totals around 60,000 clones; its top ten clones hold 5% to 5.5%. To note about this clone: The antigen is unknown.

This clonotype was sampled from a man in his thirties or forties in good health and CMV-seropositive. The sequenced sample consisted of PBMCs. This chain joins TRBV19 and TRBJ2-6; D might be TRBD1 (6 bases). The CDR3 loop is CASSIAPMGARRGANVLTF. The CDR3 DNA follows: TGTGCCAGTAGTATAGCCCCAATGGGGGCGCGCCGTGGGGCCAACGTCCTGACTTTC. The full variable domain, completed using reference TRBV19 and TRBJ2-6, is DGGITQSPKYLFRKEGQNVTLSCEQNLNHDAMYWYRQDPGQGLRLIYYSQIVNDFQKGDIAEGYSVSREKKESFPLTVTSAQKNPTAFYLCASSIAPMGARRGANVLTFGAGSRLTVL.